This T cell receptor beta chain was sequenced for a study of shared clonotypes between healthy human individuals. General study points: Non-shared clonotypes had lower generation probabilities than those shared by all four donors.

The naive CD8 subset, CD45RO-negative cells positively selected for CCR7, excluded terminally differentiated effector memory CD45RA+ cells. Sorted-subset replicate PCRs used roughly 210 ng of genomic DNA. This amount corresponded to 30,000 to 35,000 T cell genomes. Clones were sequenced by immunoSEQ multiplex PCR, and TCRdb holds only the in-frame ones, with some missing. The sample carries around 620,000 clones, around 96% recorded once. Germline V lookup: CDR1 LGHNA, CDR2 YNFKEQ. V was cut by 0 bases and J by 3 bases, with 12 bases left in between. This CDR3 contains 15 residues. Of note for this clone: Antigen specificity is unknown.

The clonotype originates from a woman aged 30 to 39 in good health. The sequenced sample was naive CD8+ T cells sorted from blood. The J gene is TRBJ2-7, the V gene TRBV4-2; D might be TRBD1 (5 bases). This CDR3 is CASSQDRGQNYEQYF. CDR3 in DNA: TGTGCCAGCAGCCAAGATAGGGGCCAGAACTACGAGCAGTACTTC.